A selection of T cell receptor beta chains follows, all from one sample in a study of blood T cell repertoires in COVID-19. Libraries were prepared by immunoSEQ multiplex PCR; TCRdb keeps only in-frame clonotypes and omits some of them. The sample lists some 83,000 clones; roughly nine tenths were seen once. The sample comprised peripheral blood. The receptors stem from a woman of 80 years or more with active or convalescent COVID-19. CDR3s include the opening cysteine and the closing phenylalanine or tryptophan. The D gene is left open where the match is weak. Some rows mark clone size as missing; the rest say once, few, many or name a class of expanded clone.

CDR3 DNA | CDR3 protein | V gene | clone size | D gene | J gene
TGTGCCACCAGTGATTTAAGGGACAGGGGCCACAATGAGCAGTTCTTC | CATSDLRDRGHNEQFF | TRBV24-1 | - | TRBD1 | TRBJ2-1
TGTGCCAGCAGCTTAGACAACAGGGCCACTGAAGCTTTCTTT | CASSLDNRATEAFF | TRBV7-2 | - | - | TRBJ1-1
TGTGCCAGCAGCCAAAGGGGACTAGCGAACACCGGGGAGCTGTTTTTT | CASSQRGLANTGELFF | TRBV7-2 | few | TRBD2 | TRBJ2-2
TGTGCCAGCAGCGCACGGACAGGGCGGGGGTACACTGAAGCTTTCTTT | CASSARTGRGYTEAFF | TRBV9 | few | TRBD1 | TRBJ1-1
TGTGCTAGTGGCCAGGACAGGGACAGTGGCTACACCTTC | CASGQDRDSGYTF | TRBV12-5 | - | TRBD1 | TRBJ1-2
TGTGCTAGTGGTCTGTTGGGACTAGCGGGCAATGAGCAGTTCTTC | CASGLLGLAGNEQFF | TRBV12-5 | - | TRBD2 | TRBJ2-1
TGTGCCAGTAGGACAGCCGGTTGGGGCACCGGGGAGCTGTTTTTT | CASRTAGWGTGELFF | TRBV19 | - | - | TRBJ2-2
TGTGCCAGCAGCGCCCAGGGGGCGAGCGGGGAGCTGTTTTTT | CASSAQGASGELFF | TRBV7-3 | - | TRBD1 | TRBJ2-2
TGTGCCAGCTCACCTCTCGCTGGTGACGGGGGTATGCAGGGCTACACCTTC | CASSPLAGDGGMQGYTF | TRBV18 | - | - | TRBJ1-2
TGTGCCAGCCGGGACAGCGGGGGAACCTACGAGCAGTACTTC | CASRDSGGTYEQYF | TRBV2 | - | - | TRBJ2-7
TGTGCCAGCAGTGATCAGCGGGGGCCCACAGATACGCAGTATTTT | CASSDQRGPTDTQYF | TRBV6-1 | - | TRBD2 | TRBJ2-3
TGTGCCAGCAGCCCAACACAGGCGCATAATTCACCCCTCCACTTT | CASSPTQAHNSPLHF | TRBV3-1/TRBV3-2 | - | - | TRBJ1-6
TGCGCCAGCAGCTTGGGTGGTCGGGAGACCCAGTACTTC | CASSLGGRETQYF | TRBV5-1 | - | - | TRBJ2-5
TGCAGCGTCAGGGTACAAGAGACCCAGTACTTC | CSVRVQETQYF | TRBV29-1 | - | - | TRBJ2-5
TGCGCCAGCAGCCCGGGACTAGGGGAGGATACGCAGTATTTT | CASSPGLGEDTQYF | TRBV4-3 | - | TRBD2 | TRBJ2-3
TGCGCCAGCAACCGGGACTGCAATCAGCCCCAGCATTTT | CASNRDCNQPQHF | TRBV10-1 | - | - | TRBJ1-5
TGTGCCAGCAGCAAATCGGGGCCCCTCTATGGCTACACCTTC | CASSKSGPLYGYTF | TRBV16 | - | - | TRBJ1-2
TGTGCCAGCAGTTTGCCCGGGACTCCCGCCTACGAGCAGTACTTC | CASSLPGTPAYEQYF | TRBV28 | - | - | TRBJ2-7
TGTGCCAGCAGTCCTCGGGGGGCCTCCTACGAGCAGTACTTC | CASSPRGASYEQYF | TRBV6-6 | - | - | TRBJ2-7
TGTGCCAGCAGCTTGCGGGTGGGGCAGGGGGAAAAACTGTTTTTT | CASSLRVGQGEKLFF | TRBV5-4 | - | - | TRBJ1-4
TGTGCCAGCAGTCTCCTCGGGACTAGCGGCCCCCGGACGCAGTATTTT | CASSLLGTSGPRTQYF | TRBV6-2/TRBV6-3 | - | TRBD2 | TRBJ2-3
TGTGCCAGCAGTTTGAACTGGAGCTACGAGCAGTACTTC | CASSLNWSYEQYF | TRBV12-3/TRBV12-4 | - | - | TRBJ2-7
TGTGCCAGCAGGAGAGCGGGGGGACAAGAGACCCAGTACTTC | CASRRAGGQETQYF | TRBV27 | once | TRBD2 | TRBJ2-5
TGTGCCAGTAGTATTCGGCCCGGGTCTTTCTATGGCTACACCTTC | CASSIRPGSFYGYTF | TRBV19 | - | - | TRBJ1-2
TGTGCCAGCAGCGCTCGACAGGGCTACACCTTC | CASSARQGYTF | TRBV5-6 | once | - | TRBJ1-2
TGTGCCAGCACCCTGGAGGGCTTGAACACTGAAGCTTTCTTT | CASTLEGLNTEAFF | TRBV5-6 | - | - | TRBJ1-1
TGTGCCAGCAGTACCACAGGGGGATCGAACACCGGGGAGCTGTTTTTT | CASSTTGGSNTGELFF | TRBV28 | - | TRBD1 | TRBJ2-2
TGTGCCTGGAGAAGGGGAGGGAGCTCTGGAAACACCATATATTTT | CAWRRGGSSGNTIYF | TRBV30 | - | - | TRBJ1-3
TGTGCCAGCCTAACAGGGTATACCCCTTCTATGAACACTGAAGCTTTCTTT | CASLTGYTPSMNTEAFF | TRBV10-3 | - | - | TRBJ1-1
TGTGCCAGCAGCATTGCTAGAGGCACTGAAGCTTTCTTT | CASSIARGTEAFF | TRBV3-1/TRBV3-2 | - | - | TRBJ1-1
TGTGCCAGCAGTTTAGCCCAGACAGGGGGCTACGTAGGCAATCAGCCCCAGCATTTT | CASSLAQTGGYVGNQPQHF | TRBV28 | - | TRBD1 | TRBJ1-5
TGCGCCAGCAGCTTGGCCGGACAGGGTGAGACCCAGTACTTC | CASSLAGQGETQYF | TRBV5-1 | once | TRBD1 | TRBJ2-5
TGTGCCAGCTCACCATCAATCGCGGGGGGGCCAAATGAGCAGTTCTTC | CASSPSIAGGPNEQFF | TRBV18 | - | TRBD2 | TRBJ2-1
TGTGCCAGTAGTATGGGAGGGAGAGGGAATGAGCAGTTCTTC | CASSMGGRGNEQFF | TRBV19 | few | TRBD2 | TRBJ2-1
TGTGCCAGCAGCCAGACTAGCGGGGGGGCCGCGGAGACCCAGTACTTC | CASSQTSGGAAETQYF | TRBV4-2 | - | TRBD2 | TRBJ2-5
TGCGCCAGCAGCTTGGGCATGGAGAGCAATCAGCCCCAGCATTTT | CASSLGMESNQPQHF | TRBV5-1 | few | - | TRBJ1-5
TGCGCCAGCAGCCAAGTGGTAACGGGCACCGGGGAGCTGTTTTTT | CASSQVVTGTGELFF | TRBV4-3 | - | - | TRBJ2-2
TGTGCCACCCAACGTGGACTCTATGGCTACACCTTC | CATQRGLYGYTF | TRBV19 | - | - | TRBJ1-2